This is a list of T cell receptor beta chains from one sample in a study of PD-1 blockade in classical Hodgkin lymphoma. Method: immunoSEQ multiplex PCR; TCRdb's copy keeps in-frame clones and lacks some. Of 95,000 to 100,000 clones in the sample, 85% to 90% were seen once. Sequencing was performed on peripheral blood mononuclear cells (PBMCs), taken before the second cycle of nivolumab. The receptors stem from a human donor with classical Hodgkin lymphoma. Both conserved end residues are part of each CDR3. The order of the fields is V gene, D gene, clone size, J gene, CDR3 DNA, CDR3 protein. A D gene is named only where the DNA matches it firmly. For some rows the clone size is stated as once, few or many, or as a class when expanded; others skip it.

V: TRBV5-6; D: -; size: -; J: TRBJ1-5; DNA: TGTGCCAGCAGCTTGTTTGGTCAGGGCGGCCAGCCCCAGCATTTT; CDR3: CASSLFGQGGQPQHF
V: TRBV5-6; D: TRBD1; size: -; J: TRBJ2-2; DNA: TGTGCCAGCAGCAGGCCAGGGGGATTACAGAGCACCGGGGAGCTGTTTTTT; CDR3: CASSRPGGLQSTGELFF
V: TRBV23-1; D: -; size: once; J: TRBJ1-2; DNA: TGCGCCAGCAGTCCACAGGGTCTGCGACACTATGGCTACACCTTC; CDR3: CASSPQGLRHYGYTF
V: TRBV19; D: -; size: -; J: TRBJ1-2; DNA: TGTGCCAGTAGTATTGACGGGACACCTACTAACTATGGCTACACCTTC; CDR3: CASSIDGTPTNYGYTF
V: TRBV7-9; D: -; size: -; J: TRBJ1-4; DNA: TGTGCCATCAGGGACCGAGGCTTTAATGAAAAACTGTTTTTT; CDR3: CAIRDRGFNEKLFF
V: TRBV10-3; D: TRBD2; size: -; J: TRBJ2-5; DNA: TGTGCCACCCTAGCGGGGGGGGAGACCCAGTACTTC; CDR3: CATLAGGETQYF
V: TRBV7-2; D: TRBD2; size: -; J: TRBJ2-5; DNA: TGTGCCAGCAGCAACCGACTAGCGGGGGGGCAAGAGACCCAGTACTTC; CDR3: CASSNRLAGGQETQYF
V: TRBV19; D: TRBD1; size: -; J: TRBJ2-7; DNA: TGTGCCAGTAGTAACCGGGACAGGGTCTACGAGCAGTACTTC; CDR3: CASSNRDRVYEQYF
V: TRBV7-2; D: -; size: -; J: TRBJ1-2; DNA: TGTGCCAGCAGCTTAGTTGTCGCGGATGGCTACACCTTC; CDR3: CASSLVVADGYTF
V: TRBV6-1; D: TRBD1; size: -; J: TRBJ1-2; DNA: TGTGCCAGCAGTCGGACAGGTGACTATGGCTACACCTTC; CDR3: CASSRTGDYGYTF
V: TRBV30; D: -; size: once; J: TRBJ2-1; DNA: TGTGCCTGGAGTGTAGGGAATGAGCAGTTCTTC; CDR3: CAWSVGNEQFF
V: TRBV4-2; D: TRBD1; size: -; J: TRBJ1-2; DNA: TGTGCCAGCAGCCAAGATCGGGACAGGGGTTTAGGCTACACCTTC; CDR3: CASSQDRDRGLGYTF
V: TRBV5-4; D: TRBD1; size: -; J: TRBJ2-7; DNA: TGTGCCAGCAGCTTGTCACAGGGGGGCTACGAGCAGTACTTC; CDR3: CASSLSQGGYEQYF
V: TRBV28; D: -; size: -; J: TRBJ1-6; DNA: TGTGCCAGCAGTTTACCTCTTAGGGGATATAATTCACCCCTCCACTTT; CDR3: CASSLPLRGYNSPLHF
V: TRBV6-6; D: -; size: -; J: TRBJ1-1; DNA: TGTGCCAGCAGTTCCCGGGACCAAGCAGGCACTGAAGCTTTCTTT; CDR3: CASSSRDQAGTEAFF
V: TRBV5-1; D: -; size: -; J: TRBJ1-3; DNA: TGCGCCAGCAGCTTTGAGGGATCTGGAAACACCATATATTTT; CDR3: CASSFEGSGNTIYF
V: TRBV12-1; D: -; size: -; J: TRBJ2-7; DNA: -; CDR3: CASSYRTVWGQYPCYEQYF
V: TRBV7-9; D: -; size: few; J: TRBJ1-5; DNA: TGTGCCAGCAGCGAGGGCACAGATAGCAATCAGCCCCAGCATTTT; CDR3: CASSEGTDSNQPQHF
V: TRBV7-9; D: -; size: -; J: TRBJ1-2; DNA: TGTGCCAGCAGCCCCTACCCCGGACCCATATCCTATGGCTACACCTTC; CDR3: CASSPYPGPISYGYTF